This is a list of T cell receptor beta chains from one sample in a study of cytomegalovirus exposure and HLA in healthy donors. Sequenced by immunoSEQ multiplex PCR; TCRdb stores in-frame clones only, minus some. The table shows about 120,000 clones, with around 66% occurring only once. The sample comprised PBMCs. These receptors all stem from a woman in her 40s in good health and CMV-seropositive. CDR3s include the opening cysteine and the closing phenylalanine or tryptophan. The order of the fields is D gene, clone size, V gene, J gene, CDR3 protein, CDR3 DNA. A D gene is named only where the DNA matches it firmly. The listing skips clone size in some rows; elsewhere it reads once, few, many or a size class.

.	.	TRBV30	TRBJ1-2	CAWSASQGRGYTF	TGTGCCTGGAGTGCTAGTCAGGGGAGAGGCTACACCTTC
.	.	TRBV5-1	TRBJ1-2	CASSLVTGVEGYPF	TGCGCCAGCAGCTTGGTCACGGGGGTTGAAGGCTACCCCTTC
TRBD2	few	TRBV7-2	TRBJ2-1	CASSVTSGSHNEQFF	TGTGCCAGCAGCGTGACTAGCGGGAGCCACAATGAGCAGTTCTTC
.	.	TRBV6-5	TRBJ1-3	CASSPPPVSGNTIYF	TGTGCCAGCAGCCCCCCCCCAGTCTCTGGAAACACCATATATTTT
.	.	TRBV9	TRBJ2-3	CASSDGQSNTDTQYF	TGTGCCAGCAGCGATGGACAGTCAAACACAGATACGCAGTATTTT
TRBD1	.	TRBV5-1	TRBJ1-1	CASSLGGQGNTEAFF	TGCGCCAGCAGCTTGGGGGGACAGGGGAACACTGAAGCTTTCTTT
.	.	TRBV5-1	TRBJ1-5	CASSLGGEGNQPQHF	TGCGCCAGCAGCTTGGGGGGGGAGGGCAATCAGCCCCAGCATTTT
.	once	TRBV11-2	TRBJ1-1	CASSLRGGGEAFF	TGTGCCAGCAGCTTAAGGGGCGGGGGTGAAGCTTTCTTT
.	.	TRBV6-1	TRBJ1-4	CASSPLGAVDEKLFF	TGTGCCAGCAGTCCACTGGGGGCGGTAGATGAAAAACTGTTTTTT
TRBD1	once	TRBV27	TRBJ2-7	CASRGPGQGHEQYF	TGTGCCAGCAGGGGGCCGGGACAGGGGCACGAGCAGTACTTC
.	.	TRBV10-3	TRBJ2-5	CAISGLAQETQYF	TGTGCCATCAGTGGGCTAGCGCAAGAGACCCAGTACTTC
TRBD1	.	TRBV10-1	TRBJ1-5	CASSPRQGVAQPQHF	TGCGCCAGCAGCCCCCGACAGGGGGTTGCTCAGCCCCAGCATTTT
.	few	TRBV18	TRBJ1-2	CASAPVRGTYGYTF	TGTGCCAGCGCCCCGGTCCGGGGTACTTATGGCTACACCTTC
TRBD2	.	TRBV13	TRBJ2-7	CASSHGGRLVGQYF	TGTGCCAGCAGCCACGGGGGGAGGTTGGTCGGGCAGTACTTC
TRBD1	few	TRBV7-9	TRBJ1-2	CASTPISSGQGFYGYTF	TGTGCCAGCACCCCAATCTCTTCGGGACAGGGTTTCTATGGCTACACCTTC
.	.	TRBV6-4	TRBJ2-1	CASSDYRASSYNEQFF	TGTGCCAGCAGTGACTACAGGGCGTCCTCCTACAATGAGCAGTTCTTC
.	few	TRBV7-9	TRBJ1-4	CASSTQGANEKLFF	TGTGCCAGCAGTACACAGGGAGCTAATGAAAAACTGTTTTTT
.	.	TRBV29-1	TRBJ2-7	CSVGYGYEQYF	TGCAGCGTTGGATACGGGTACGAGCAGTACTTC
.	.	TRBV5-1	TRBJ2-3	CASSLTGTEGDTQYF	TGCGCCAGCAGCTTAACAGGGACCGAGGGTGATACGCAGTATTTT
.	few	TRBV7-8	TRBJ2-7	CASSPQPGVLSEQYF	TGTGCCAGCAGCCCTCAACCGGGGGTTTTGTCCGAGCAGTACTTC
.	.	TRBV19	TRBJ2-2	CASTGPGELFF	TGTGCCAGTACAGGGCCCGGGGAGCTGTTTTTT
.	once	TRBV7-7	TRBJ2-2	CASSPGELFF	TGTGCTAGCTCCCCTGGGGAGCTGTTTTTT
.	.	TRBV5-5	TRBJ2-7	CASSLSLPYEQYF	TGTGCCAGCAGCTTGAGTCTACCCTACGAGCAGTACTTC
TRBD2	.	TRBV10-1	TRBJ2-1	CASSDYASGGINEQFF	TGCGCCAGCAGTGATTATGCTAGCGGGGGGATCAATGAGCAGTTCTTC
TRBD2	.	TRBV2	TRBJ2-7	CASRLAGALYF	TGTGCCAGCAGGTTAGCGGGAGCGCTGTACTTC
.	once	TRBV7-8	TRBJ1-4	CASSLTERDIGEKLFF	TGTGCCAGCAGCCTAACAGAGCGGGACATTGGTGAAAAACTGTTTTTT
.	.	TRBV7-8	TRBJ2-1	CASSQGADYNEQFF	TGTGCCAGCAGCCAAGGGGCAGATTACAATGAGCAGTTCTTC
.	few	TRBV6-5	TRBJ1-4	CASSRTASNEKLFF	TGTGCCAGCAGTAGGACAGCATCTAATGAAAAACTGTTTTTT
TRBD1	.	TRBV5-1	TRBJ1-2	CASQPGQGLEGYTF	TGCGCCAGCCAACCGGGACAGGGGTTAGAAGGCTACACCTTC
.	.	TRBV13	TRBJ1-6	CASSYRDNSPLHF	TGTGCCAGCAGTTACAGGGACAATTCACCCCTCCACTTT
.	.	TRBV5-1	TRBJ1-2	CASSLSPGLKNYGYTF	TGCGCCAGCAGCTTGTCCCCGGGACTGAAAAACTATGGCTACACCTTC
TRBD2	.	TRBV5-8	TRBJ2-2	CASSFGGTSVNTGELFF	TGTGCCAGCAGCTTTGGTGGGACTAGCGTTAACACCGGGGAGCTGTTTTTT
.	.	TRBV5-1	TRBJ1-1	CASGDNWTPEAFF	TGCGCCAGCGGGGACAATTGGACCCCTGAAGCTTTCTTT
TRBD1	.	TRBV19	TRBJ1-5	CASSMQGGQGGRPQHF	TGTGCCAGTAGTATGCAAGGGGGACAGGGAGGGAGGCCCCAGCATTTT
.	.	TRBV11-2	TRBJ2-7	CASSLYETIYEQYF	TGTGCCAGCAGCTTATACGAGACTATCTACGAGCAGTACTTC
TRBD2	.	TRBV6-1	TRBJ2-1	CASSDNASGRVEQFF	TGTGCCAGCAGTGATAACGCTAGCGGGAGGGTTGAGCAGTTCTTC
.	.	TRBV7-2	TRBJ2-7	CASSLTHLGGAVAYEQYF	TGTGCCAGCAGCTTAACCCATCTGGGGGGGGCCGTAGCCTACGAGCAGTACTTC
TRBD1	.	TRBV5-6	TRBJ2-7	CASSLNRGYEQYF	TGTGCCAGCAGCTTGAACAGGGGATACGAGCAGTACTTC
.	.	TRBV11-2	TRBJ1-2	CASSLSNSNYGYTF	TGTGCCAGCAGCTTATCAAATTCTAACTATGGCTACACCTTC
TRBD2	.	TRBV4-2	TRBJ2-1	CASSQVGLAGNNEQFF	TGTGCCAGCAGCCAAGTAGGACTAGCGGGGAACAATGAGCAGTTCTTC
TRBD2	.	TRBV19	TRBJ2-1	CASKTSGNYNEQFF	TGTGCCAGTAAGACTAGCGGAAATTACAATGAGCAGTTCTTC
.	.	TRBV21-1	TRBJ1-2	CASSKDRDYYGYTF	TGTGCCAGCAGCAAAGATCGAGACTACTATGGCTACACCTTC
TRBD1	few	TRBV6-6	TRBJ1-2	CASSSQGAVVHTF	TGTGCCAGCAGTTCACAGGGGGCGGTGGTTCACACCTTC
TRBD2	.	TRBV9	TRBJ2-2	CASSVASGLPNTGELFF	TGTGCCAGCAGCGTAGCTAGCGGACTACCGAACACCGGGGAGCTGTTTTTT
TRBD1	.	TRBV11-2	TRBJ2-7	CASSRDRVGTYEQYF	TGTGCCAGCAGCCGGGACAGGGTGGGAACCTACGAGCAGTACTTC
.	.	TRBV4-1	TRBJ2-1	CASRDPARGNEQFF	TGCGCCAGCCGGGACCCCGCCCGGGGGAATGAGCAGTTCTTC